The 15 T cell receptor beta chains reported below all come from one sample, sequenced in a study of T-cell reconstitution after alpha-beta-depleted transplantation in children. Unique molecular identifiers were incorporated during preparation of the TCRbeta library. TCRdb passed the PCR reads through MiXCR, listing each CDR3 protein once. The sample carries around 450,000 distinct CDR3 sequences, about 45% recorded once. The source was PBMCs, collected before TCRalphabeta/CD19-depleted stem cell transplant. These receptors were collected from a girl aged 2 to 10 with aplastic anemia, due to receive a stem cell transplant.

This clonotype came up a few times. The rearrangement uses TRBV5-1 and TRBJ2-3; 8 bases align to TRBD1. The J segment lost 4 bases and the V segment lost 3 bases, leaving 7 bases of the junction unmatched. This CDR3 comprises 15 residues. Germline CDR1 reads SGHRS; CDR2 reads YFSETQ. The CDR3 sequence: CASSSPGQVSDTQYF. The CDR3, as DNA: TGCGCCAGCAGCTCGCCGGGACAGGTGTCAGATACGCAGTATTTT. Complete variable domain (other parts from reference TRBV5-1 and TRBJ2-3): KAGVTQTPRYLIKTRGQQVTLSCSPISGHRSVSWYQQTPGQGLQFLFEYFSETQRNKGNFPGRFSGRQFSNSRSEMNVSTLELGDSALYLCASSSPGQVSDTQYFGPGTRLTVL.

V and J are TRBV27 and TRBJ2-1, with TRBD1 as a possible D gene (6 bases). The CDR3 is 13 amino acids. From germline, CDR1 is MNHEY and CDR2 SMNVEV (reference sequence). Trimming left V 3 bases short and J 7 bases short, with 10 bases between. CDR3 loop: CASSFVTGNEQFF. DNA for the CDR3: TGTGCCAGCAGTTTTGTGACAGGTAATGAGCAGTTCTTC.

This clonotype turned up a few times. The rearrangement links TRBV10-3 to TRBJ2-3; D is unresolved. V was trimmed by 4 bases and J by 5 bases, leaving 4 bases between them. The CDR3 totals 11 residues. CDR1 ENHRY and CDR2 SYGVKD come from the germline V gene. The CDR3 nucleotides read TGTGCCATCAGTGTAGGAGATACGCAGTATTTT. This sequence encodes CAISVGDTQYF.

This chain connects TRBV12-3 or TRBV12-4 to TRBJ2-7; no firm D call. V gave up 6 bases and J gave up 2 bases, with 11 bases separating them. This CDR3 is 13 amino acids long. CDR3 DNA: TGTGCCAGCAGCTCCGGACGGACCTACGAGCAGTACTTC. This translates into CASSSGRTYEQYF.

This clonotype appeared a few times. The V call is TRBV7-2, the J call TRBJ2-7; 8 nucleotides line up with TRBD2. The junction had 7 bases not matched to a gene; V was cut back by 1 base and J by 8 bases. CDR3 length: 14 amino acids. The V gene's germline CDR1 is SGHTA and CDR2 FQGNSA. The CDR3 bases are TGTGCCAGCAGCTTAGGCGGGAGGCCCTTGAAGCAGTACTTC. This codes for CASSLGGRPLKQYF. Filled out from reference TRBV7-2 and TRBJ2-7, the complete variable domain reads GAGVSQSPSNKVTEKGKDVELRCDPISGHTALYWYRQSLGQGLEFLIYFQGNSAPDKSGLPSDRFSAERTGGSVSTLTIQRTQQEDSAVYLCASSLGGRPLKQYFGPGTRLTVT.

The chain joins TRBV10-3 to TRBJ2-3, with 11 bases matching TRBD2. Per the germline V gene, CDR1 is ENHRY and CDR2 is SYGVKD. Unmatched junction bases numbered 6, after V lost 6 bases and J lost 4 bases. The CDR3 sequence is 15 residues long. DNA of the CDR3: TGTGCCATCAGGATTAGCGGGGGGGCGGCAGATACGCAGTATTTT. Amino acids: CAIRISGGAADTQYF.

This clonotype has more than one count but fewer than ten. This sequence joins TRBV3-1 and TRBJ1-2; D remains ambiguous. Trimming took off 1 base at V and 7 bases at J, with 10 bases between the two ends. Germline V gene sequence: CDR1 LGHDT, CDR2 YNNKEL (reference sequence). The CDR3 runs 13 residues. CDR3 nucleotide sequence: TGTGCCAGCAGCCAAGGTTCGAATCCTGGCTACACCTTC. Translating it yields CASSQGSNPGYTF.

With regard to this clonotype: A much larger clone differs from this one at a single base, so this may be a read error. J is TRBJ2-7 and V is TRBV7-2, with TRBD2 matching over 8 bases. Germline CDR1 reads SGHTA; CDR2 reads FQGNSA. This CDR3 is 15 amino acids long. CDR3 residues: CASSLAPGGIYEQHF. The CDR3 DNA sequence: TGTGCCAGCAGCTTAGCGCCGGGGGGGATCTACGAGCAGCACTTC.

This clonotype came up many times. The chain recombines TRBV18 with TRBJ1-3; TRBD1 matches 7 bases. CDR1 is KGHSH, CDR2 LQKENI, per germline. This CDR3 contains 14 residues. V was pared by 5 bases and J by 4 bases, with 5 bases of the junction left unmatched. CDR3 sequence reads: CASSETGVGNTIYF. The CDR3 bases are TGTGCCAGCTCAGAAACAGGGGTCGGAAACACCATATATTTT.

V is TRBV11-2 and J is TRBJ2-1; 8 bases agree with TRBD2. The CDR3 sequence is 15 residues long. CDR1 SGHAT and CDR2 FQNNGV come from the germline V gene. V lost 5 bases and J lost 6; bases outside the gene matches: 9. CDR3 DNA: TGTGCCAGCAGCCCCCAGCGGGAGAGGGGCAATGAGCAGTTCTTC. Translation: CASSPQRERGNEQFF.

This clonotype was counted ten times or more. This chain links TRBV29-1 with TRBJ2-1; tentatively, D is TRBD2 (6 bases). Germline CDR1 is SQVTM and CDR2 is ANQGSEA. The CDR3 sequence is 15 residues long. The germline V and J ends were trimmed by 4 bases and 7 bases, with 20 bases remaining between them. The CDR3 sequence: CSVVARGSANNEQFF. The DNA for the CDR3 is TGCAGCGTTGTGGCCCGGGGGTCCGCTAATAATGAGCAGTTCTTC.

This chain connects TRBV11-3 to TRBJ2-2, with 7 bases aligning to TRBD1. Germline CDR1 reads SGHNT; CDR2 reads YENEEA. The V and J ends lost 5 bases and 5 bases, in that order; junction bases with no gene match: 11. The CDR3 contains 16 residues. Written as DNA, the CDR3 is TGTGCCAGCAGCCCACAGGGGCTAGGGGGAACCGGGGAGCTGTTTTTT. Amino acids: CASSPQGLGGTGELFF.

The chain couples TRBV12-3 or TRBV12-4 to TRBJ2-4, with TRBD1 as a possible D gene (6 bases). Between the trimmed V and J ends, which lost 6 bases and 1 base, there was a span of 13 bases. The CDR3 has 15 residues. CDR3 in amino acids: CASSSATGAKNIQYF. CDR3 nucleotides: TGTGCCAGCAGCTCCGCAACAGGGGCCAAAAACATTCAGTACTTC.

A single count supports this clonotype. The V gene is TRBV7-9, the J gene TRBJ2-7; 7 bases match TRBD2. CDR1 is SEHNR and CDR2 is FQNEAQ in the germline V gene (reference sequence). CDR3 length equals 15 residues. The V gene end was trimmed by 5 bases and the J gene end by 2 bases; junction bases not matched to a gene: 9. CDR3 sequence: CASSTNPSGAYEQYF. Here the CDR3 DNA reads TGTGCCAGCAGCACAAATCCTAGCGGAGCCTACGAGCAGTACTTC.

The gene calls are TRBV7-2 and TRBJ2-5, with D possibly matching TRBD2 (6 bases). V was shortened by 2 bases and J by 2 bases, with 15 bases between the two germline ends. The CDR3 spans 16 residues. Germline lookup yields CDR1 SGHTA and CDR2 FQGNSA. Written as DNA, the CDR3 is TGTGCCAGCAGCTTATCAGCGGGCTCTATTCAAGAGACCCAGTACTTC. It codes for CASSLSAGSIQETQYF.